The clone carrying this T cell receptor beta chain was seen more than once but under ten times. Its antigen is currently unknown. This specimen belongs to a study of cytomegalovirus exposure and HLA in healthy donors. Study-wide background: An early data release held some 85 million unique TCRs from HLA-typed donors.

60 Vbeta and 13 Jbeta primers were used in PCR. TCRdb keeps only in-frame clones here, not all; method: immunoSEQ multiplex PCR. This table has 120,000 to 150,000 clones, around 86% appearing once. Study outcomes and limitations: TCR beta V- and J-gene trimming was later associated with a missense DCLRE1C variant. A later analysis found most CMV-associated TCR beta chains apparently HLA-restricted. Immune exposure data for these donors was limited to CMV serostatus.

V was trimmed by 0 bases and J by 3 bases, leaving 9 bases between them. CDR1 and CDR2 from the germline V gene are SGDLS and YYNGEE. The length of the CDR3 is 14 residues. The gene calls are TRBV9 and TRBJ1-2; D uncertain. Sequencing was performed on PBMCs. This receptor was identified in a female donor in good health and CMV-seronegative. In DNA form, the CDR3 reads TGTGCCAGCAGCGTAGGAGGGCAGGACTATGGCTACACCTTC. It is translated as CASSVGGQDYGYTF.